This paragraph covers one T cell receptor beta chain sequence. The data stem from a study of shared clonotypes between healthy human individuals. Deep-level assay runs were performed. Method: immunoSEQ multiplex PCR; TCRdb's copy keeps in-frame clones and lacks some. The repertoire holds 1.6 million or so clones, with around 95% as singletons. Trimming shortened V by 5 bases and J by 4 bases, and 15 bases separated the two germline ends. The CDR3 runs to 15 residues. CDR1 is SGHAT, CDR2 FQNNGV, per germline. The specimen sequenced was naive CD4+ T cells sorted from blood. Sample subset: CD45RA+ positively selected. This receptor was taken from a man in his thirties or forties in good health. This rearrangement joins TRBV11-2 to TRBJ2-1; weak D call: TRBD2 (5 bases). CDR3 sequence: CASSAQRSQYNEQFF. DNA for the CDR3: TGTGCCAGCAGCGCCCAGCGGAGCCAATACAATGAGCAGTTCTTC.